The clone carrying this T cell receptor beta chain occurred once. The source of the sample is a study of blood T cell repertoires in COVID-19. Turning to the study itself: The United States, Italy and Spain provided the acute and convalescent COVID-19 samples.

The protocol was immunoSEQ multiplex PCR, while the TCRdb copy is restricted to in-frame clones and leaves out a portion. This table has around 300,000 clones, 89% appearing once. Sequenced material: PBMCs or T cells enriched from blood (not recorded which). The receptor comes from a woman aged 35 to 49 who had recovered from COVID-19.

In DNA, the CDR3 is TGTGCCAGCAGTGATTTGGGGAGGGGCTCGGATGAAAAACTGTTTTTT. This codes for CASSDLGRGSDEKLFF. The chain links TRBV2 to TRBJ1-4; a weak D match, TRBD1 (5 bases). The germline gives CDR1 SNHLY, CDR2 FYNNEI. The CDR3 has 16 amino acids. Trimming took 3 bases from V and 6 from J, leaving 17 bases between them.